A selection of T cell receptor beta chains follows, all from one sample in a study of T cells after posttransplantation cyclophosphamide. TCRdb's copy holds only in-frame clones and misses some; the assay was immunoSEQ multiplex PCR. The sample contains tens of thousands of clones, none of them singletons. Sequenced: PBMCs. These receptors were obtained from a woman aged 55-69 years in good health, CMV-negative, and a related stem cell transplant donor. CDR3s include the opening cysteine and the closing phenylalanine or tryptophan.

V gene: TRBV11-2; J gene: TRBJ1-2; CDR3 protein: CASSLFAGGINYGYTF
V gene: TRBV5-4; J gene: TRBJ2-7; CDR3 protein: CASRSDRSTYEQYF
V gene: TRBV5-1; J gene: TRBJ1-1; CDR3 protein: CASSFTGNTEAFF
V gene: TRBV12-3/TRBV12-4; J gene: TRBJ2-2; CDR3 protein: CASTGLTGELFF
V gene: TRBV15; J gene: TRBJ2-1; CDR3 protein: CATSRRDRGDGDEQFF
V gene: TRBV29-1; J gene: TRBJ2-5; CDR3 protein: CSAQGGQETQYF
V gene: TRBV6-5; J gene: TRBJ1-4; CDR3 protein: CASSGDRRTNEKLFF
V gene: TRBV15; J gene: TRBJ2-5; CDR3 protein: CATSGLEGDGETQYF
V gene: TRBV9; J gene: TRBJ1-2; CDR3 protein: CASSEFTRADYGYTF
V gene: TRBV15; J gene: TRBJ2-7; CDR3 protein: CATSRDPGLAGYEQYF
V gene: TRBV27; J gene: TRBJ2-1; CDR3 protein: CASSLVGNEQFF
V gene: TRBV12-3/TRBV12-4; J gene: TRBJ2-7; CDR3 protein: CASSRAYEQYF
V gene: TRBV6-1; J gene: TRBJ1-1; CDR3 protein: CASTKDSINTEAFF
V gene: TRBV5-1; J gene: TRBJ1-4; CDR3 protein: CASSLGQGGEKLFF
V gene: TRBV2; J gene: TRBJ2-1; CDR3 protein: CASRATSGGAWEQFF
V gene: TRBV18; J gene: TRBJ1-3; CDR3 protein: CASSPGGYGTSGNTIYF
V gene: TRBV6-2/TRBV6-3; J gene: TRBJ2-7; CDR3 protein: CASSYSTESAAEQYF
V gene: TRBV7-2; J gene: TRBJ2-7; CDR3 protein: CASSWDSGSYEQYF
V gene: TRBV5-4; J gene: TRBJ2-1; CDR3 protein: CASSLVPSGSSYNEQFF
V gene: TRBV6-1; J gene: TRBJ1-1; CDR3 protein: CASSFLSDTEAFF
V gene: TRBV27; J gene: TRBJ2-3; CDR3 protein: CASRLAGVDTQYF
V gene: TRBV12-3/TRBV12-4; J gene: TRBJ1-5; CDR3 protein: CASSRGQGERNQPQHF
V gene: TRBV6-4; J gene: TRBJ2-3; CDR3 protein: CASSAPEGDTQYF
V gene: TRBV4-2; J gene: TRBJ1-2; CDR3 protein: CASSQSPPPSPNYGYTF
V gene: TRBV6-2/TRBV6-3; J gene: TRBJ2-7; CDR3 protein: CASSFLAGDYEQYF
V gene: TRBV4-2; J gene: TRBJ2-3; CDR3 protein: CASSRALAGGTDTQYF
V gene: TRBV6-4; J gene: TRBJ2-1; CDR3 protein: CASSRQGADNEQFF
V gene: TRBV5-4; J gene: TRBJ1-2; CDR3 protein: CASSLVSRVRAGYTF
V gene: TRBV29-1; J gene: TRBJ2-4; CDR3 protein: CSVRVDQKAKNIQYF
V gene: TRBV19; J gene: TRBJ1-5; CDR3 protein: CASSKDRGNQPQHF
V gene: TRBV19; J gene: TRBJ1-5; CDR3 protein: CASSIIDRVYQPQHF
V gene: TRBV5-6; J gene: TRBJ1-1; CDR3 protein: CASSSKGNTEAFF
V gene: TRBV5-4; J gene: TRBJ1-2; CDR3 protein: CASSGAGTGGVGYTF
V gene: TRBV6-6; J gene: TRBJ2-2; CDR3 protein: CASLDLAGDTGELFF
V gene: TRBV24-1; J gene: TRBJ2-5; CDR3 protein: CATRLGSGETQYF
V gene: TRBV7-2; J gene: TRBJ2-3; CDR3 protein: CASSLFGQGGDTQYF
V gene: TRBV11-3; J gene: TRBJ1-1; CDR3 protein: CASSLGGRETEAFF
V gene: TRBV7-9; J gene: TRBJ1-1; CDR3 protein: CASSPGKGAEAFF
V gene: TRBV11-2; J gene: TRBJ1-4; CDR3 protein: CASSPRVGRGEKLFF
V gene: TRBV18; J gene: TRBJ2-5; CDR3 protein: CASSLTSGGRETQYF
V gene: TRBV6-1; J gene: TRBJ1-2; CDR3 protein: CASSVGQDSNYGYTF
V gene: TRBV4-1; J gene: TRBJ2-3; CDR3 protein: CASSQDLKRGASADTQYF
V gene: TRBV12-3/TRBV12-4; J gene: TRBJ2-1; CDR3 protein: CASSYLGGSYNEQFF
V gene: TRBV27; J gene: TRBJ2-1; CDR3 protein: CASSTVLGTDYNEQFF
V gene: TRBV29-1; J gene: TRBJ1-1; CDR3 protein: CSVVGGNTEAFF
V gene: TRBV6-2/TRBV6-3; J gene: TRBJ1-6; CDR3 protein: CASSPGQRNSPLHF